Ten or more counts support the clone carrying this TCR beta chain. V shed 5 bases, J shed 5 bases, and the junction held 5 bases outside the gene matches. The CDR3 loop spans 13 amino acids. From germline, CDR1 is MDHEN and CDR2 SYDVKM. The source material, RNA transcripts, was used to amplify TCR beta CDR3 regions. A first-round RT-PCR of the TCR CDR3 used the HTBI primer set. TCRdb ran MiXCR on the multiplex PCR reads and lists one entry per CDR3 protein. The sample has around 250,000 distinct CDR3 sequences; 14% to 15% are singletons. The data stem from a study of T cells in Graves' hyperthyroidism and ophthalmopathy.

This receptor was obtained from a woman aged 40 to 55 with Graves' hyperthyroidism that later progressed to Graves' ophthalmopathy. This chain uses TRBV28 with TRBJ1-2; 7 bases line up with TRBD1. Sample: blood. The CDR3 bases are TGTGCCAGCAGTCCCGGGACAGTTTATGGCTACACCTTC. Residues: CASSPGTVYGYTF.